These T cell receptor beta chains were read from a single sample in a study of cytomegalovirus exposure and HLA in healthy donors. TCRdb's table, derived via immunoSEQ multiplex PCR, lists solely in-frame clones and lacks some. This sample has 100,000 to 120,000 clones, with roughly 79% found just once. Input material: PBMCs. These receptor sequences come from a man aged 35 to 55 in good health and CMV-seronegative. Both conserved end residues are part of each CDR3. The order of the fields is J gene, V gene, clone size, D gene, CDR3 protein, CDR3 DNA. A D gene is named only where the DNA matches it firmly. Size tells how often a clone was seen (once, few, many) or the class of an expanded clone, and some rows leave it out.

TRBJ2-7 TRBV7-2 - TRBD2 CASRGASGSYEQYF TGTGCCAGCCGCGGGGCTAGCGGATCCTACGAGCAGTACTTC
TRBJ2-1 TRBV27 - TRBD1 CASSLGQNYNEQFF TGTGCCAGCAGTTTGGGACAGAACTACAATGAGCAGTTCTTC
TRBJ2-3 TRBV25-1 - TRBD1 CASSESSQGALGDTQYF TGTGCCAGCAGTGAATCCTCACAGGGGGCCCTCGGAGATACGCAGTATTTT
TRBJ1-5 TRBV7-8 - - CASSLGDYSNQPQHF TGTGCCAGCAGCTTAGGAGATTATAGCAATCAGCCCCAGCATTTT
TRBJ2-2 TRBV6-5 - - CASSYFTEPNTGELFF TGTGCCAGCAGTTACTTTACAGAACCGAACACCGGGGAGCTGTTTTTT
TRBJ1-5 TRBV7-9 - - CSSSSGTSYQPQHF TGTTCCAGCAGCTCGGGGACATCTTATCAGCCCCAGCATTTT
TRBJ2-3 TRBV30 - TRBD2 CAWSRLAGDTQYF TGTGCCTGGAGTAGATTAGCGGGAGATACGCAGTATTTT
TRBJ1-3 TRBV5-4 many - CASSLDLYLGNTIYF TGTGCCAGCAGCTTGGATCTCTACCTTGGAAACACCATATATTTT
TRBJ2-3 TRBV5-6 - - CASSLGTATDTQYF TGTGCCAGCAGCTTGGGGACAGCCACAGATACGCAGTATTTT
TRBJ2-3 TRBV7-8 - - CASSHRRISTDTQYF TGTGCCAGCAGCCACAGACGGATTAGCACAGATACGCAGTATTTT
TRBJ2-5 TRBV11-3 - TRBD2 CASSLAWTSGGPGETQYF TGTGCCAGCAGCTTAGCTTGGACTAGCGGGGGTCCCGGGGAGACCCAGTACTTC
TRBJ2-3 TRBV7-9 - - CASSLGRTSTDTQYF TGTGCCAGCAGCTTAGGAAGGACAAGCACAGATACGCAGTATTTT
TRBJ2-1 TRBV5-1 once TRBD2 CASSKGLAGDSSYNEQFF TGCGCCAGCAGCAAAGGACTAGCGGGGGACTCCTCCTACAATGAGCAGTTCTTC
TRBJ1-2 TRBV19 - - CASSIGAGANYGYTF TGTGCCAGTAGTATTGGGGCAGGGGCAAACTATGGCTACACCTTC
TRBJ1-2 TRBV7-2 - TRBD1 CASSLRGDRGYGYTF TGTGCCAGCAGCTTAAGGGGGGACAGGGGGTATGGCTACACCTTC
TRBJ2-2 TRBV29-1 - TRBD2 CSVEGLAGARPPGELFF TGCAGCGTTGAAGGTCTAGCGGGAGCCCGTCCCCCCGGGGAGCTGTTTTTT
TRBJ1-1 TRBV18 - TRBD1 CASSPDRVDTEAFF TGTGCCAGCTCACCGGACAGGGTCGACACTGAAGCTTTCTTT
TRBJ2-7 TRBV5-5 few TRBD1 CASSFPGQGTHEQYF TGTGCCAGCAGCTTCCCGGGACAGGGGACCCACGAGCAGTACTTC
TRBJ2-3 TRBV18 medium-sized - CASSDASKDTQYF TGTGCCAGCTCAGACGCTAGCAAAGATACGCAGTATTTT
TRBJ2-6 TRBV4-1 - TRBD1 CASSVSRGTGDSGANVLTF TGCGCCAGCAGCGTCAGCCGAGGGACAGGGGACTCTGGGGCCAACGTCCTGACTTTC
TRBJ2-7 TRBV6-1 - TRBD2 CASSFLAGAQYF TGTGCCAGCAGTTTTCTAGCGGGAGCGCAGTACTTC
TRBJ1-1 TRBV30 - TRBD1 CAWSPPHGTGPNTEAFF TGTGCCTGGAGTCCCCCACATGGGACAGGGCCGAACACTGAAGCTTTCTTT
TRBJ2-6 TRBV19 - TRBD1 CASSRDRVSGANVLTF TGTGCCAGTAGTCGGGACAGGGTCTCTGGGGCCAACGTCCTGACTTTC
TRBJ1-5 TRBV10-3 - - CAINNNRDQPQHF TGTGCCATCAATAATAACAGGGATCAGCCCCAGCATTTT
TRBJ2-2 TRBV7-8 - - CASSPQVGRDTGELFF TGTGCCAGCAGCCCCCAAGTAGGGCGGGACACCGGGGAGCTGTTTTTT
TRBJ1-2 TRBV4-3 - TRBD1 CASSPRTGTGTNYGYTF TGCGCCAGCAGCCCCAGAACCGGGACAGGGACTAACTATGGCTACACCTTC
TRBJ1-1 TRBV4-2 - - CASSQDGQRNTEAFF TGTGCCAGCAGCCAAGACGGACAGAGGAACACTGAAGCTTTCTTT
TRBJ1-4 TRBV25-1 - TRBD1 CASSEFRTGAATNEKLFF TGTGCCAGCAGTGAATTCCGGACAGGGGCTGCAACTAATGAAAAACTGTTTTTT
TRBJ1-6 TRBV11-1 - TRBD1 CASTGTGNSPLHF TGTGCCAGCACCGGGACAGGCAATTCACCCCTCCACTTT
TRBJ1-2 TRBV5-1 - - CASSLYGRGDYGYTF TGCGCCAGCAGCTTGTATGGTCGCGGAGACTATGGCTACACCTTC
TRBJ1-2 TRBV5-4 few TRBD1 CALSQDRGHGYTF TGTGCCCTCAGTCAGGACAGGGGGCATGGCTACACCTTC
TRBJ2-7 TRBV15 few TRBD2 CATSRGSGSRSHEQYF TGTGCCACCAGCCGAGGTAGCGGGAGTCGGTCTCACGAGCAGTACTTC
TRBJ2-7 TRBV20-1 few - CSAPLPGEQYF TGCAGTGCTCCCCTCCCCGGTGAGCAGTACTTC
TRBJ1-1 TRBV27 - - CASSLPGGIEAFF TGTGCCAGCAGTTTACCAGGAGGTATTGAAGCTTTCTTT
TRBJ2-1 TRBV11-2 - TRBD2 CASSPGTSGRNEQFF TGTGCCAGCAGCCCAGGGACTAGCGGGAGGAATGAGCAGTTCTTC
TRBJ2-5 TRBV4-2 - - CASSQAWGGSQETQYF TGTGCCAGCAGCCAAGCCTGGGGCGGCAGTCAAGAGACCCAGTACTTC
TRBJ2-1 TRBV4-3 - TRBD2 CASSLGGVLGPNEQFF TGCGCCAGCAGCCTCGGGGGGGTCCTGGGTCCCAATGAGCAGTTCTTC
TRBJ2-7 TRBV28 few TRBD2 CASSRTSGGYEQYF TGTGCCAGCAGCCGGACTAGCGGGGGTTACGAGCAGTACTTC
TRBJ2-7 TRBV7-9 - TRBD2 CASSLREAGFYEQYF TGTGCCAGCAGCTTACGGGAAGCGGGGTTCTACGAGCAGTACTTC
TRBJ2-7 TRBV10-1 - - CASSDSDGTYEQYF TGCGCCAGCAGTGACTCGGACGGGACCTACGAGCAGTACTTC
TRBJ2-3 TRBV9 few - CASSVDREDTDTQYF TGTGCCAGCAGCGTAGATCGCGAGGACACAGATACGCAGTATTTT
TRBJ2-7 TRBV7-8 - - CASSLEGRNYEQYF TGTGCCAGCAGCTTGGAGGGGCGCAACTACGAGCAGTACTTC
TRBJ2-7 TRBV7-9 - - CASSPRRAAASYEQYF TGTGCCAGCAGCCCTCGGAGGGCAGCGGCCTCCTACGAGCAGTACTTC
TRBJ1-5 TRBV27 - - CASSFFPLGSNQPQHF TGTGCCAGCAGTTTCTTTCCCCTGGGCTCTAATCAGCCCCAGCATTTT
TRBJ2-7 TRBV13 - - CASSQRLHSYEQYF TGTGCCAGCAGCCAAAGACTCCACTCCTACGAGCAGTACTTC
TRBJ2-7 TRBV9 - - CASSQFDNYEQYF TGTGCCAGCAGCCAATTCGACAACTACGAGCAGTACTTC
TRBJ1-1 TRBV10-3 - - CAISESGGNTEAFF TGTGCCATCAGTGAGTCGGGGGGGAACACTGAAGCTTTCTTT
TRBJ1-5 TRBV2 - - CASRAGVVQPQHF TGTGCCAGCAGGGCAGGGGTGGTTCAGCCCCAGCATTTT
TRBJ1-2 TRBV7-8 - TRBD1 CASSLSGTGGQNGYTF TGTGCCAGCAGCTTATCCGGGACAGGGGGCCAGAATGGCTACACCTTC
TRBJ2-1 TRBV5-4 - TRBD1 CASSSGTGVNEQFF TGTGCCAGCAGCTCCGGGACAGGGGTCAATGAGCAGTTCTTC
TRBJ2-3 TRBV18 - TRBD2 CASSPAGGTNTDTQYF TGTGCCAGCTCACCGGCGGGGGGAACTAACACAGATACGCAGTATTTT
TRBJ2-7 TRBV30 - - CAWSVGFYGSSYEQYF TGTGCCTGGAGTGTTGGGTTCTATGGGAGTTCCTACGAGCAGTACTTC
TRBJ2-4 TRBV6-1 few - CASSEGGLEGDIQYF TGTGCCAGCAGTGAAGGGGGTCTAGAAGGGGACATTCAGTACTTC